Shown below are 27 T cell receptor beta chains from a single sample sequenced in a study of shared clonotypes between healthy human individuals. Measured with immunoSEQ multiplex PCR; TCRdb has only the in-frame clones, and not every one. The sample includes 300,000 or so clones, about 74% of them seen just once. The sample taken for sequencing was memory CD4+ T cells sorted from blood. The subset denotes: CD45RA-negative fraction. The receptors stem from a man between 25 and 39 years old in good health.

This chain connects TRBV6-6 to TRBJ2-2; 7 bases agree with TRBD2. This CDR3 is 15 amino acids long. Trimming at V came to 5 bases and at J to 6 bases, leaving 9 bases not matched to a gene. Germline V gives CDR1 MNHNY, CDR2 SVGAGI (reference sequence). The CDR3 coding sequence is TGTGCCAGCAGTACTACCGGGGGGAGGGCCGGGGAGCTGTTTTTT. It encodes CASSTTGGRAGELFF.

V gene TRBV5-1 combines with J gene TRBJ1-4; no clear D. Germline V CDR1 and CDR2: SGHRS, YFSETQ. The length of the CDR3 is 15 residues. Trimming took off 4 bases at V and 3 bases at J, with 13 bases between the two ends. The chain's CDR3 is CASSLLGQSNEKLFF. The CDR3 region has the DNA TGCGCCAGCAGCCTGTTAGGGCAGTCTAATGAAAAACTGTTTTTT. The full variable domain, completed using reference TRBV5-1 and TRBJ1-4, is KAGVTQTPRYLIKTRGQQVTLSCSPISGHRSVSWYQQTPGQGLQFLFEYFSETQRNKGNFPGRFSGRQFSNSRSEMNVSTLELGDSALYLCASSLLGQSNEKLFFGSGTQLSVL.

V and J are TRBV9 and TRBJ2-5, with TRBD1 as a possible D gene (7 bases). This CDR3 contains 14 residues. V lost 3 bases, J lost 7 bases, and 16 bases lay in between. The germline gives CDR1 SGDLS, CDR2 YYNGEE. The CDR3 loop is CASSAQQGRGTQYF. The CDR3, as DNA: TGTGCCAGCAGCGCACAACAGGGGCGGGGGACCCAGTACTTC.

The chain recombines TRBV14 with TRBJ2-5; no firm D call. The ends were cut back, 1 base at V and 2 bases at J, with 11 bases in the middle. Germline V gene lookup returns CDR1 SGHDN and CDR2 FVKESK. The CDR3 loop spans 15 amino acids. The CDR3 region is CASSQVGPFQETQYF. Written as DNA, the CDR3 is TGTGCCAGCAGCCAAGTTGGGCCTTTTCAAGAGACCCAGTACTTC. The whole variable domain, filled in from reference TRBV14 and TRBJ2-5, reads EAGVTQFPSHSVIEKGQTVTLRCDPISGHDNLYWYRRVMGKEIKFLLHFVKESKQDESGMPNNRFLAERTGGTYSTLKVQPAELEDSGVYFCASSQVGPFQETQYFGPGTRLLVL.

The J gene is TRBJ2-2, the V gene TRBV5-1; tentatively, D is TRBD2 (6 bases). CDR3 length equals 14 residues. Trimming pared 0 bases from V and 7 bases from J, leaving 10 bases between. CDR1 SGHRS and CDR2 YFSETQ come from the germline V gene. CDR3 DNA: TGCGCCAGCAGCTTGGGTGGCGGGATCGGGGAGCTGTTTTTT. It is translated as CASSLGGGIGELFF.

There are a few counts of this clone. V gene TRBV6-8 combines with J gene TRBJ2-5, with a tentative D call TRBD1 (5 bases). Germline lookup yields CDR1 MNHGY and CDR2 SAAAGT. This CDR3 has 12 residues. Trimming took 8 bases from V and 6 from J, leaving 13 bases between them. CDR3: CASPPGPKTQYF. DNA for the CDR3: TGTGCCAGCCCCCCAGGGCCGAAGACCCAGTACTTC.

This chain connects TRBV5-4 to TRBJ2-7, with 10 positions matching TRBD1. CDR3 size: 14 residues. V was clipped by 0 bases and J by 12 bases; unmatched bases: 9. Per germline, CDR1 SGHNT and CDR2 YYREEE (reference sequence). CDR3 loop: CASSLGPTGGEGYF. DNA of the CDR3: TGTGCCAGCAGCTTGGGCCCGACAGGGGGCGAGGGGTACTTC.

Notes on this clone: This likely came from a read error, as a far larger clone is one base away. V gene TRBV29-1 combines with J gene TRBJ1-4; 8 bases match TRBD1. The CDR3 loop spans 12 amino acids. V lost 8 bases, J lost 4 bases, and 3 bases stayed unmatched. Per the germline V gene, CDR1 is SQVTM and CDR2 is ANQGSEA. The CDR3 region has the DNA TGCAGCATCACAGGGGGTAATGAAAAACTGTTTTTT. It yields the protein CSITGGNEKLFF.

This clone was picked up one time. The J gene is TRBJ2-2, the V gene TRBV10-3; D perhaps matches TRBD2 (5 bases). The V end lost 6 bases, the J end lost 0 bases, and 11 bases lay between the germline ends. CDR3 size: 15 residues. Germline CDR1 reads ENHRY; CDR2 reads SYGVKD. CDR3 loop: CAISPGNANTGELFF. As DNA, the CDR3 is TGTGCCATCAGCCCGGGGAACGCGAACACCGGGGAGCTGTTTTTT.

This rearrangement joins TRBV28 to TRBJ1-5; D remains ambiguous. CDR1 and CDR2 from the germline V gene are MDHEN and SYDVKM. V was pared by 1 base and J by 5 bases, with 3 bases between. The CDR3 has 12 residues. CDR3 sequence: CASSLSYQPQHF. The CDR3 DNA reads TGTGCCAGCAGTTTATCATATCAGCCCCAGCATTTT.

This clone was seen once. The chain carries TRBV29-1 and TRBJ2-5; TRBD2 matches 10 bases. In germline, CDR1 is SQVTM, CDR2 ANQGSEA. The CDR3 runs 13 residues. V lost 4 bases, J lost 5 bases, and 4 bases stayed unmatched. CDR3 nucleotides: TGCAGCGTTGCTACTAGCGGGATTGAGACCCAGTACTTC. Encoded protein: CSVATSGIETQYF.

J is TRBJ2-3 and V is TRBV7-2; D is ambiguous. The CDR3 totals 12 residues. The ends were cut back, 5 bases at V and 14 bases at J, with 17 bases in the middle. Per germline, CDR1 SGHTA and CDR2 FQGNSA. In DNA, the CDR3 is TGTGCCAGCAGCCCGAGTCGCCCCTCGAGGTATTTT. Encoded protein: CASSPSRPSRYF.

This chain links TRBV7-1 with TRBJ2-7; D call uncertain. TRBV7-1 is treated as an ORF (open reading frame) with a function not yet certain. The length of the CDR3 is 15 residues. The V end lost 4 bases, the J end lost 2 bases, and 15 bases lay between the germline ends. The chain's CDR3 is CASSLESGDPYEQYF. As DNA, the CDR3 is TGTGCCAGCAGCTTAGAGTCAGGAGACCCCTACGAGCAGTACTTC.

The rearrangement links TRBV4-3 to TRBJ2-7, with TRBD2 matching 12 bases. This CDR3 region has 16 residues. J was trimmed by 9 bases and V by 0 bases; bases with no gene match: 9. The germline V gene has CDR1 LGHNA and CDR2 YSLEER. The CDR3 DNA reads as TGCGCCAGCAGCCAAGAACTAGCGGGAGGCCCGGGGGGGCAGTACTTC. Protein: CASSQELAGGPGGQYF.

This chain links TRBV4-2 with TRBJ1-4; 10 nucleotides match TRBD1. The CDR3 length is 15 residues. The germline V gene encodes CDR1 LGHNA and CDR2 YNFKEQ. The trim removed 0 bases at V and 8 bases at J, leaving 3 bases unmatched. CDR3 DNA sequence: TGTGCCAGCAGCCAAGAAGGGACAGGGGAAGAAAAACTGTTTTTT. Protein product: CASSQEGTGEEKLFF.

This chain links TRBV7-2 with TRBJ2-7, with TRBD2 identical over 7 bases. V was clipped by 3 bases and J by 4 bases; unmatched bases: 3. This CDR3 region has 13 residues. Germline CDR1 and CDR2: SGHTA and FQGNSA. The CDR3: CASSFSGWYEQYF. As DNA, the CDR3 is TGTGCCAGCAGCTTTAGCGGGTGGTACGAGCAGTACTTC.

With respect to this clone: The sample has other DNA sequences that encode this CDR3 too. This chain's CDR3 is CASSLGGASYEQYF. The CDR3 region has the DNA TGTGCCAGCAGCTTAGGAGGCGCGTCCTACGAGCAGTACTTC. The gene calls are TRBV7-2 and TRBJ2-7; D is unclear. There are 14 residues in the CDR3. Trimming left V 1 base short and J 1 base short, with 8 bases between. The germline gives CDR1 SGHTA, CDR2 FQGNSA.

The chain employs TRBV2 and TRBJ1-1; unclear D gene. The V and J ends lost 6 bases and 7 bases respectively, with 9 bases between them. The germline V gene has CDR1 SNHLY and CDR2 FYNNEI. The CDR3 runs 11 residues. CDR3 protein: CASRVGSEAFF. The DNA for the CDR3 is TGTGCCAGCAGGGTGGGAAGTGAAGCTTTCTTT.

There are a few counts of this clone. The rearrangement uses TRBV7-2 and TRBJ2-7, with 10 bases fitting TRBD2. The CDR3 runs to 13 residues. The J segment lost 9 bases and the V segment lost 6 bases, leaving 8 bases of the junction unmatched. In germline, CDR1 is SGHTA, CDR2 FQGNSA. The CDR3 region has the DNA TGTGCCAGCAGTCCAAATAGCGGGGGGCGGCAGTACTTC. As protein: CASSPNSGGRQYF.

CDR3 bases: TGTGCCAGCTCACCATTTGGGGTTAGGCAAGAGACCCAGTACTTC. Its translation is CASSPFGVRQETQYF. V usage is TRBV18 and J usage is TRBJ2-5; unclear D gene. Looked up from germline, CDR1 is KGHSH and CDR2 is LQKENI. V lost 2 bases to trimming and J lost 2 bases, with 12 bases between them. This CDR3 spans 15 amino acids.

This clone came up many times. The chain employs TRBV29-1 and TRBJ1-5, with a possible D match to TRBD1 (5 bases). Germline V gene lookup returns CDR1 SQVTM and CDR2 ANQGSEA. The V gene lost 4 bases and the J gene lost 5 bases, with 12 bases spanning the gap. The CDR3 covers 13 residues. CDR3 DNA sequence: TGCAGCGTTGCTACAGGCCCCCATCAGCCCCAGCATTTT. Its translation: CSVATGPHQPQHF. Together with reference TRBV29-1 and TRBJ1-5, the CDR3 gives the full variable domain: SAVISQKPSRDICQRGTSLTIQCQVDSQVTMMFWYRQQPGQSLTLIATANQGSEATYESGFVIDKFPISRPNLTFSTLTVSNMSPEDSSIYLCSVATGPHQPQHFGDGTRLSIL.

V and J are TRBV7-9 and TRBJ2-6, with unresolved D. CDR1 and CDR2 from the germline V gene are SEHNR and FQNEAQ (reference sequence). The V end was cut by 3 bases, the J end by 2 bases, with 8 bases between. The length of the CDR3 is 15 residues. The chain's CDR3 is CASSFLLPGANVLTF. In nucleotides, the CDR3 is TGTGCCAGCAGCTTTTTGTTACCTGGGGCCAACGTCCTGACTTTC.

The chain recombines TRBV7-9 with TRBJ1-1; D is undetermined. This CDR3 is built from 13 residues. Trimming left V 1 base short and J 0 bases short, with 3 bases between. Germline CDR1 SEHNR, CDR2 FQNEAQ (reference sequence). DNA of the CDR3: TGTGCCAGCAGCTTAGTCGTGAACACTGAAGCTTTCTTT. Residues: CASSLVVNTEAFF.

The chain couples TRBV6-6 to TRBJ1-1, with 7 bases fitting TRBD1. Looked up from germline, CDR1 is MNHNY and CDR2 is SVGAGI (reference sequence). J gave up 7 bases and V 7 bases, and 15 bases lay outside the gene matches. The CDR3 contains 15 residues. CDR3 in amino acids: CASTFSDQGGFEAFF. The CDR3 nucleotides read TGTGCCAGCACATTTAGTGACCAGGGGGGATTTGAAGCTTTCTTT.

This chain links TRBV27 with TRBJ1-1; D is possibly TRBD1 (6 bases). The CDR3 sequence is 13 residues long. The germline CDR1 and CDR2 sequences are MNHEY and SMNVEV (reference sequence). Trimming shortened V by 5 bases and J by 6 bases, and 13 bases separated the two germline ends. The CDR3 here is CASSKTQGSEAFF. For the CDR3, the DNA is TGTGCCAGCAGTAAGACACAGGGTTCTGAAGCTTTCTTT.

The chain combines TRBV7-3 with TRBJ2-5; D perhaps matches TRBD2 (6 bases). The V end was cut by 5 bases, the J end by 5 bases, with 18 bases between. CDR1 and CDR2 from the germline V gene are SGHTA and FQGTGA. The CDR3 runs to 15 residues. The CDR3 nucleotides are TGTGCCAGCAGCAGGGTAGCGGACCCCAGGGAGACCCAGTACTTC. Translated: CASSRVADPRETQYF.

The chain links TRBV28 to TRBJ1-5; D is perhaps TRBD1 (6 bases). The CDR3 contains 15 residues. Germline V gives CDR1 MDHEN, CDR2 SYDVKM. Trimming took off 7 bases at V and 0 bases at J, with 13 bases between the two ends. CDR3 nucleotides: TGTGCCAGCATCCCAGGGGCTTATAGCAATCAGCCCCAGCATTTT. Its protein is CASIPGAYSNQPQHF.